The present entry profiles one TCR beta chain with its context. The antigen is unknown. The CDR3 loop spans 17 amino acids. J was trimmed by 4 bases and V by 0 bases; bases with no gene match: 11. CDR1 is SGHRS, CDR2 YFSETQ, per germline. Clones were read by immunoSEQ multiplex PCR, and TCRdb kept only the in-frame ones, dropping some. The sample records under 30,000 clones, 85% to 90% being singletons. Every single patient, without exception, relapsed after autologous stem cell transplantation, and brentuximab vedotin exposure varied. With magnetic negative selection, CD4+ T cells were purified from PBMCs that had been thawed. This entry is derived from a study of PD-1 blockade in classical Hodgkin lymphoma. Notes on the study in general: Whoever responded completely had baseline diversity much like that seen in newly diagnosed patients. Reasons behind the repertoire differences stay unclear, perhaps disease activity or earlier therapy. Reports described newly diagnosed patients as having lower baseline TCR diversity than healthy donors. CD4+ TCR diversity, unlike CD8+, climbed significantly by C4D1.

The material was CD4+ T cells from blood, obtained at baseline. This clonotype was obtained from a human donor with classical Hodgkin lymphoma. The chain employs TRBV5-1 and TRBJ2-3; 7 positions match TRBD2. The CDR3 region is CASSLVSSGQVADTQYF. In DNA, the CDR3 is TGCGCCAGCAGCTTGGTTTCTAGCGGTCAGGTCGCAGATACGCAGTATTTT.